This T cell receptor beta chain was sequenced in a study of blood T cell repertoires in COVID-19 (TCRdb year 2020). For the study in its entirety: The collaborator samples originated in the United States, Italy and Spain and spanned the acute and convalescent phases of COVID-19. The prospective study material was composed of cDNA or gDNA derived from T cells, B-cell-depleted T cells, or PBMCs. Deeply sampled blood TCRbeta repertoires from subjects exposed to, actively infected with, or recovered from COVID-19 were included in the dataset. The repertoires were made available in a free public database intended to serve as a resource for research on the immune response to SARS-CoV-2. Samples came from the ongoing ImmuneRACE study (first 160 participants) plus 1,254 subjects from 6 global collaborators. The sample metadata nearly always contained a de-identified subject ID, COVID-19 status, age in years and sex. Where available, HLA class I and class II types were taken from metadata supplied by the sample provider and were not determined by assay-based typing.

The immunoSEQ Assay, a bias-controlled multiplex PCR, was used to amplify TCRbeta CDR3 regions from genomic DNA. The original pipeline was this. The number of nucleated cells in each sample was estimated from the amplification of reference gene primers within the assay. To quantify the absolute abundance of each unique TCRbeta CDR3 rearrangement, sequence reads were collapsed and filtered. For each sample, productive Simpson clonality was calculated as the square root of Simpson's diversity index across productive rearrangements. Here the immuneACCESS table is served through TCRdb, limited to in-frame sequences with V and J called. Missing clones are a known gap in these copies; in checked studies unresolved V genes cover under half, and the rest lacks a known reason. That table supplies the V and J calls and clone size; D and trimming were determined from the DNA. A total of 450,000 to 500,000 clones appear in this sample, roughly 85% of them only once. Approximately 3.4% of the sample goes to the ten largest clones.

With respect to this clone: The clone's antigen remains unknown. Base-call qualities are not available, and no considerably larger clone is one nucleotide away.

From its cysteine to its phenylalanine, the CDR3 spans 13 amino acids. Only the CDR3 region is kept as DNA, spanning 39 bases read in frame from base 1. The germline ends are 16 bases apart after V is trimmed by 8 bases and J by 6 bases. Via the germline V gene, CDR1 is MDHEN and CDR2 SYDVKM. The collaborating institutions used their own protocols to collect whole blood in K2EDTA tubes. For TCRbeta analysis, collaborators shipped samples as frozen whole blood, isolated PBMCs, or DNA extracted from either of those sample types. Study-wide findings and limitations: The quantity of clinical and demographic metadata differed by source and by participant and was supplied without curation.

Material for sequencing was peripheral blood. The chain is encoded by TRBV28 joined to TRBJ1-2; possibly the D gene is TRBD1, per 6 matching bases. This receptor was identified in a human donor in a cohort sampled during active COVID-19. The CDR3 amino acid sequence is: CASSRGAGDGYTF. Read as DNA, the sequence is TGTGCCAGCTCTCGGGGGGCGGGAGATGGCTACACCTTC.